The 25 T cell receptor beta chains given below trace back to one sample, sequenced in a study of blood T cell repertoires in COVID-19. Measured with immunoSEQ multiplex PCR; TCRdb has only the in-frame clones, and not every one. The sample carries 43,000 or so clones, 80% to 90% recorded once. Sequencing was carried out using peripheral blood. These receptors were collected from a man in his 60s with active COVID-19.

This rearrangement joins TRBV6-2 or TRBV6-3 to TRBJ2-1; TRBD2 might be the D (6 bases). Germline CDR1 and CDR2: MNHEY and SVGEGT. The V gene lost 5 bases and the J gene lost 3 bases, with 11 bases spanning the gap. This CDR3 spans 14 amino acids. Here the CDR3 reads CASSPGGDYNEQFF. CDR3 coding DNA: TGTGCCAGCAGTCCCGGGGGTGACTACAATGAGCAGTTCTTC.

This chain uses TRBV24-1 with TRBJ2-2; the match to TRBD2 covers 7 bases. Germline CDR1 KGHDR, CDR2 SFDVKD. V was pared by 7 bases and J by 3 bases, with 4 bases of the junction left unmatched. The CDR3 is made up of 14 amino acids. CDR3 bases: TGTGCCACCAGAGGCCTAGCGGACACCGGGGAGCTGTTTTTT. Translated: CATRGLADTGELFF.

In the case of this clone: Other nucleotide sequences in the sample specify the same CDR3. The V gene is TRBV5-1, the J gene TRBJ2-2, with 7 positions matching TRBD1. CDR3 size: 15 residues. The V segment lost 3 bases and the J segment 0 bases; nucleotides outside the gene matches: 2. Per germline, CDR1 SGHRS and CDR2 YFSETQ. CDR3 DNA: TGCGCCAGCAGCTCGGGACAGACGAACACCGGGGAGCTGTTTTTT. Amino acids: CASSSGQTNTGELFF.

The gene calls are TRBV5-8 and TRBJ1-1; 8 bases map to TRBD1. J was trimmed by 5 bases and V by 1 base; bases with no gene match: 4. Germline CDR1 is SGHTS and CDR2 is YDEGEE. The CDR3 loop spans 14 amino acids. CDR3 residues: CASSLTGGKTEAFF. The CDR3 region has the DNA TGTGCCAGCAGCTTGACAGGGGGAAAAACTGAAGCTTTCTTT. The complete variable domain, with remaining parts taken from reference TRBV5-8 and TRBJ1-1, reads EAGVTQSPTHLIKTRGQQATLRCSPISGHTSVYWYQQALGLGLQFLLWYDEGEERNRGNFPPRFSGRQFPNYSSELNVNALELEDSALYLCASSLTGGKTEAFFGQGTRLTVV.

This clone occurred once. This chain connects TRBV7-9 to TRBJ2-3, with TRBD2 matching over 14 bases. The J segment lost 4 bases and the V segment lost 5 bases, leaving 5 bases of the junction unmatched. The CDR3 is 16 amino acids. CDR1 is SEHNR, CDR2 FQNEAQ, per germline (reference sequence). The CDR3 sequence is CASSPGLAGGSDTQYF. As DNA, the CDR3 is TGTGCCAGCAGCCCTGGACTAGCGGGAGGATCAGATACGCAGTATTTT.

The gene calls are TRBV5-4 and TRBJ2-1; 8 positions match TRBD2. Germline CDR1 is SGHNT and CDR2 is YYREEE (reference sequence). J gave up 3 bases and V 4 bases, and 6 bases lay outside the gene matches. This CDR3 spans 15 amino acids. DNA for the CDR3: TGTGCCAGCAGCCCAAGGACTAGCAGCTACAATGAGCAGTTCTTC. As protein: CASSPRTSSYNEQFF.

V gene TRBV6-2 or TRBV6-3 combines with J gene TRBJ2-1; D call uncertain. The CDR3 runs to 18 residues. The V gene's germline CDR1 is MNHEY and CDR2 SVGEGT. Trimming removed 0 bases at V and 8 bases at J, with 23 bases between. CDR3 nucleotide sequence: TGTGCCAGCAGTTACTCCCGCCCTCTAAGCCTCAGAGGCGATGAGCAGTTCTTC. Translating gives CASSYSRPLSLRGDEQFF.

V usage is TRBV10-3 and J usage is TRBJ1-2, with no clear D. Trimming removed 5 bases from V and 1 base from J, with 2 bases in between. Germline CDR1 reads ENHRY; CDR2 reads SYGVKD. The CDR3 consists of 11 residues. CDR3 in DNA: TGTGCCATCAGTCGTAACTATGGCTACACCTTC. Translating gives CAISRNYGYTF.

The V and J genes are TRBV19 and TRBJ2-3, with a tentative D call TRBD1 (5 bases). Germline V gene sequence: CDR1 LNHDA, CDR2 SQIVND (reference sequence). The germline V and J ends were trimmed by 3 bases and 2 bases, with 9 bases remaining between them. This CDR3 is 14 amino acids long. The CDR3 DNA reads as TGTGCCAGTAGTATTGCAGGGATCACAGATACGCAGTATTTT. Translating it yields CASSIAGITDTQYF.

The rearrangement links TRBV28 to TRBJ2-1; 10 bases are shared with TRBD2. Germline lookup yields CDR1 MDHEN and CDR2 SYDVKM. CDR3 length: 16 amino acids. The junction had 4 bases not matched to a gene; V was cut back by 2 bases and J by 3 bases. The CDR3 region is CASSLELAGGYNEQFF. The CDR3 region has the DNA TGTGCCAGCAGTTTAGAGTTAGCGGGGGGCTACAATGAGCAGTTCTTC. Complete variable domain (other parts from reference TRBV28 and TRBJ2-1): DVKVTQSSRYLVKRTGEKVFLECVQDMDHENMFWYRQDPGLGLRLIYFSYDVKMKEKGDIPEGYSVSREKKERFSLILESASTNQTSMYLCASSLELAGGYNEQFFGPGTRLTVL.

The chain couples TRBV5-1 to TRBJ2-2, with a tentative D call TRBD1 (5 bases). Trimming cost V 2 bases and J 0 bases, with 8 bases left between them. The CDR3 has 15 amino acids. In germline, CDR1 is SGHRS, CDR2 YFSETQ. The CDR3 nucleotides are TGCGCCAGCAGCTTAGGACAAACGAACACCGGGGAGCTGTTTTTT. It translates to CASSLGQTNTGELFF.

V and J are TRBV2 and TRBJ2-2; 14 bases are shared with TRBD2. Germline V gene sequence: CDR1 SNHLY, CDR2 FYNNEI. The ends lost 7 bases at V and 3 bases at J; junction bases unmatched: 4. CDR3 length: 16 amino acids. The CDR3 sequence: CASIPGLAGDTGELFF. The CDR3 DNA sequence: TGTGCCAGCATACCGGGACTAGCGGGGGACACCGGGGAGCTGTTTTTT.

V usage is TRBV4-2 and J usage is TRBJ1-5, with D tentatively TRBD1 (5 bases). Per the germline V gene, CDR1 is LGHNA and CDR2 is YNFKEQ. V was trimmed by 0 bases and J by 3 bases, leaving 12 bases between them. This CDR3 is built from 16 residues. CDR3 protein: CASSQEEGEANQPQHF. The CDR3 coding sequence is TGTGCCAGCAGCCAAGAGGAAGGGGAGGCCAATCAGCCCCAGCATTTT.

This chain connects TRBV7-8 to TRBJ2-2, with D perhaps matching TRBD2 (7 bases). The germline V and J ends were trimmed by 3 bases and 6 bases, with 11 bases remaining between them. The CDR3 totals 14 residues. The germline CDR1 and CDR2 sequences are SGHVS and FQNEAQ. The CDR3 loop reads CASSFRGGAGELFF. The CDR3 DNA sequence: TGTGCCAGCAGCTTTCGAGGGGGGGCCGGGGAGCTGTTTTTT.

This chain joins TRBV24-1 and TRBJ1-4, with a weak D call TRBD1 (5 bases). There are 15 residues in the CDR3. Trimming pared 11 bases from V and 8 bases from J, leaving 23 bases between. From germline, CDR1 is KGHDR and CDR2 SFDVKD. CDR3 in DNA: TGTGCCAATGGCCCCCAGGGTGAAGGAAAGGAAAAACTGTTTTTT. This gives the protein CANGPQGEGKEKLFF.

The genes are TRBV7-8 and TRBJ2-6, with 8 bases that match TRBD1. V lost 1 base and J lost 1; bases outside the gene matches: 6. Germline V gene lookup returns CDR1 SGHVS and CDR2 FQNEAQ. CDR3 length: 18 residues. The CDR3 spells CASSLGGRGRSGANVLTF. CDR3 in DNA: TGTGCCAGCAGCTTAGGAGGCAGGGGGCGGTCTGGGGCCAACGTCCTGACTTTC.

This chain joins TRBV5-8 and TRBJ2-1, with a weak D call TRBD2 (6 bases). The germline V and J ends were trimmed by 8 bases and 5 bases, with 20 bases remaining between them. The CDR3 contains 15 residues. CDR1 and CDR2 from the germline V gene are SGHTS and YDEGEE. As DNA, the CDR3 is TGTGCCAGAAAAATACTACTTCCTAGCGACAATGAGCAGTTCTTC. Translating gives CARKILLPSDNEQFF.

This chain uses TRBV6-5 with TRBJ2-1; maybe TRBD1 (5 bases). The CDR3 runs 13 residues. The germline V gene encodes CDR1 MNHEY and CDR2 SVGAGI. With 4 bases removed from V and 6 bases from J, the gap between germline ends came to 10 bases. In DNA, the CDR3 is TGTGCCAGCAGTTCCCACAGGACCAATGAGCAGTTCTTC. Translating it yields CASSSHRTNEQFF.

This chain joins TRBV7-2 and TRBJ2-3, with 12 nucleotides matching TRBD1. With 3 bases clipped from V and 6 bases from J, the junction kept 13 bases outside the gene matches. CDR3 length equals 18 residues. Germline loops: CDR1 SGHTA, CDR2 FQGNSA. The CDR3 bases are TGTGCCAGCAGCTTTCCCGGGCACTGGGACAGGGGGCAGGATACGCAGTATTTT. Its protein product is CASSFPGHWDRGQDTQYF. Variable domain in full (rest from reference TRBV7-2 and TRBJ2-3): GAGVSQSPSNKVTEKGKDVELRCDPISGHTALYWYRQSLGQGLEFLIYFQGNSAPDKSGLPSDRFSAERTGGSVSTLTIQRTQQEDSAVYLCASSFPGHWDRGQDTQYFGPGTRLTVL.

CDR3 sequence reads: CASSPGAGGWVTEAFF. Here the CDR3 DNA reads TGTGCCAGCTCACCAGGGGCAGGGGGCTGGGTCACTGAAGCTTTCTTT. This chain joins TRBV18 and TRBJ1-1, with 8 nucleotides matching TRBD1. In germline, CDR1 is KGHSH, CDR2 LQKENI. The V and J ends lost 2 bases and 4 bases, in that order; junction bases with no gene match: 9. This CDR3 has 16 residues.

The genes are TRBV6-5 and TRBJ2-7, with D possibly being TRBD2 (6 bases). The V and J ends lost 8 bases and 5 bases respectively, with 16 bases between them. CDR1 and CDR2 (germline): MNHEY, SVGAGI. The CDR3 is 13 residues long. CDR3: CASGGNRGNEQYF. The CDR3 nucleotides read TGTGCCAGCGGCGGGAATCGTGGGAACGAGCAGTACTTC.

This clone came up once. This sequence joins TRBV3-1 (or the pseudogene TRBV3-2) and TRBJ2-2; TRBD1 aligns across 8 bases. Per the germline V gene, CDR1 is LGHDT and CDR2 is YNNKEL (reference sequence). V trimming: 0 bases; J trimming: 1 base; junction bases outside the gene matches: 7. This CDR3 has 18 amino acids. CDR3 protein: CASSQDDETGGNTGELFF. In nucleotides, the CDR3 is TGTGCCAGCAGCCAAGATGATGAAACAGGGGGGAACACCGGGGAGCTGTTTTTT.

The DNA of the CDR3 is TGTGCCAGCCGTAGTGACAGGGCCTACGAGCAGTACTTC. Amino acid sequence: CASRSDRAYEQYF. The V call is TRBV6-5, the J call TRBJ2-7, with 7 positions matching TRBD1. CDR1 MNHEY and CDR2 SVGAGI come from the germline V gene. The CDR3 sequence is 13 residues long. The trim removed 8 bases at V and 2 bases at J, leaving 6 bases unmatched.

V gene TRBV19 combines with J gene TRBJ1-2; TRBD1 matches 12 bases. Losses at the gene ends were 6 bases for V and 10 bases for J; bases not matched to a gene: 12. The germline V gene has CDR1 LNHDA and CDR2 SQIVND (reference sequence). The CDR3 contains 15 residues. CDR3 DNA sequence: TGTGCCAGTAGACGGGGGACAGGGGGCGAAGGGGACTACACCTTC. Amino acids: CASRRGTGGEGDYTF.

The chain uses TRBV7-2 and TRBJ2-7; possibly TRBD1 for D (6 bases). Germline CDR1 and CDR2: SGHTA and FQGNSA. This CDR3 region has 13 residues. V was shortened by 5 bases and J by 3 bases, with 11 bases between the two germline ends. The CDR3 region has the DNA TGTGCCAGCAGCGTAACAGGGAACTACGAGCAGTACTTC. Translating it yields CASSVTGNYEQYF. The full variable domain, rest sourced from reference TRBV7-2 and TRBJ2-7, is GAGVSQSPSNKVTEKGKDVELRCDPISGHTALYWYRQSLGQGLEFLIYFQGNSAPDKSGLPSDRFSAERTGGSVSTLTIQRTQQEDSAVYLCASSVTGNYEQYFGPGTRLTVT.